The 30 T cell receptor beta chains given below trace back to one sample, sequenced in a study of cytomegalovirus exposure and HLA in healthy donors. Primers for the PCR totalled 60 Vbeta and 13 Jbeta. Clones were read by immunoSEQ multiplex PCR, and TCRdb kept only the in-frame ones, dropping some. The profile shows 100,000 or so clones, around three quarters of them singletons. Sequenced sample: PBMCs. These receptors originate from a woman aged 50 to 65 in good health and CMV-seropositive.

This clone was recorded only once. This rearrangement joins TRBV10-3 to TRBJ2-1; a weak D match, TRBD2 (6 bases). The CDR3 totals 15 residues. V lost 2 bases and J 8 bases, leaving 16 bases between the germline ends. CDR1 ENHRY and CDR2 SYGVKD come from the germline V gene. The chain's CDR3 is CAISEGGSSKDEQFF. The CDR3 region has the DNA TGTGCCATCAGTGAGGGGGGGAGTAGCAAGGATGAGCAGTTCTTC.

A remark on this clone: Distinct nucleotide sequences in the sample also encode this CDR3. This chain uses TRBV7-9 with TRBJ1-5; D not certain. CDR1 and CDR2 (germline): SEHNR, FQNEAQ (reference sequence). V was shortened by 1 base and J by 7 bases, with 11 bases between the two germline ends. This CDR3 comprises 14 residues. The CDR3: CASSLGGVGQPQHF. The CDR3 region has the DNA TGTGCCAGCAGCTTAGGCGGGGTTGGGCAGCCCCAGCATTTT.

The CDR3 nucleotides are TGTGCCACCAGCAGAGATGGGGGGAGGCTAGCGGAGATCACAGATACGCAGTATTTT. This sequence encodes CATSRDGGRLAEITDTQYF. The chain links TRBV15 to TRBJ2-3; 7 bases match TRBD2. The junction had 14 bases not matched to a gene; V was cut back by 0 bases and J by 2 bases. Germline V lookup: CDR1 LNHNV, CDR2 YYDKDF (reference sequence). This CDR3 has 19 residues.

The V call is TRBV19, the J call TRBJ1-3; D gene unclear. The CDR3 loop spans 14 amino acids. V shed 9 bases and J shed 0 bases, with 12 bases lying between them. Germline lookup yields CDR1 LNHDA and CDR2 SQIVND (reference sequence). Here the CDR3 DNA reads TGTGCCAGCGATAATGGAGGCTCTGGAAACACCATATATTTT. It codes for CASDNGGSGNTIYF.

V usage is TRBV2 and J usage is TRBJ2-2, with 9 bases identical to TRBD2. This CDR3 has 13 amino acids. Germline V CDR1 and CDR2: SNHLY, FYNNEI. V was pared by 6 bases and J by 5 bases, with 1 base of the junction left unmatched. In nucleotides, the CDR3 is TGTGCCAGCAGGGCGGGAGGGACCGGGGAGCTGTTTTTT. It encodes CASRAGGTGELFF.

CDR3 protein: CASSSPILEEGLSASGNTIYF. In DNA form, the CDR3 reads TGTGCCAGCAGCTCCCCCATTCTTGAGGAAGGTCTATCGGCCTCTGGAAACACCATATATTTT. The rearrangement joins TRBV9 to TRBJ1-3; D gene uncertain. Germline V gene lookup returns CDR1 SGDLS and CDR2 YYNGEE. Trimming stripped 4 bases from V and 0 bases from J, with 29 bases between. The CDR3 loop spans 21 amino acids.

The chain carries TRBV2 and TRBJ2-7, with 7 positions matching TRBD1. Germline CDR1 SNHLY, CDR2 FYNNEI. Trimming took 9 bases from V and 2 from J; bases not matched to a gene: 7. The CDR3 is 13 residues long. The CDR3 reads CASRQGPTYEQYF. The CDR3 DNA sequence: TGTGCCAGTCGACAGGGTCCGACCTACGAGCAGTACTTC.

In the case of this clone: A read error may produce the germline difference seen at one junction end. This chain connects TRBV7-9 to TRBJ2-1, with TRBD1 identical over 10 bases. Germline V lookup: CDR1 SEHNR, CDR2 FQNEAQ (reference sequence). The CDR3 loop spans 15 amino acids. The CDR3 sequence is CASSSATGGYDEQFF. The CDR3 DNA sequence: TGTGCCAGCAGCTCCGCGACAGGGGGCTACGATGAGCAGTTCTTC. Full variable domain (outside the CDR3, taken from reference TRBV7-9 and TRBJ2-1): DTGVSQNPRHKITKRGQNVTFRCDPISEHNRLYWYRQTLGQGPEFLTYFQNEAQLEKSRLLSDRFSAERPKGSFSTLEIQRTEQGDSAMYLCASSSATGGYDEQFFGPGTRLTVL.

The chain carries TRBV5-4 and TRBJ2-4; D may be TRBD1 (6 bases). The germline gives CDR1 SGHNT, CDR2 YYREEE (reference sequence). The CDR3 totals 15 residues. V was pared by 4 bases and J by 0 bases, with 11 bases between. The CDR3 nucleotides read TGTGCCAGCAGCGAGGACAGCTTAGCCAAAAACATTCAGTACTTC. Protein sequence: CASSEDSLAKNIQYF. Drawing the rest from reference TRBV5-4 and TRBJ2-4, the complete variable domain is ETGVTQSPTHLIKTRGQQVTLRCSSQSGHNTVSWYQQALGQGPQFIFQYYREEENGRGNFPPRFSGLQFPNYSSELNVNALELDDSALYLCASSEDSLAKNIQYFGAGTRLSVL.

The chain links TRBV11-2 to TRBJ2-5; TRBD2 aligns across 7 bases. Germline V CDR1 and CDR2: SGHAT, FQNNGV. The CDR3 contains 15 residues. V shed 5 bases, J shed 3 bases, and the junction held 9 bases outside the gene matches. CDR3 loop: CASSQSPSGEETQYF. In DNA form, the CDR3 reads TGTGCCAGCAGCCAAAGCCCTAGCGGTGAAGAGACCCAGTACTTC.

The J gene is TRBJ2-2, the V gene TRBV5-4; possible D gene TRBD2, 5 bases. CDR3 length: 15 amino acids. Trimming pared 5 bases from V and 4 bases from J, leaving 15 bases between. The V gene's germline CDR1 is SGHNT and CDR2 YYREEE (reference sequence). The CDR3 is CASRSWEWGTGELFF. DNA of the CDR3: TGTGCCAGCAGGTCGTGGGAGTGGGGCACCGGGGAGCTGTTTTTT. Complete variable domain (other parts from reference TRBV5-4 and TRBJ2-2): ETGVTQSPTHLIKTRGQQVTLRCSSQSGHNTVSWYQQALGQGPQFIFQYYREEENGRGNFPPRFSGLQFPNYSSELNVNALELDDSALYLCASRSWEWGTGELFFGEGSRLTVL.

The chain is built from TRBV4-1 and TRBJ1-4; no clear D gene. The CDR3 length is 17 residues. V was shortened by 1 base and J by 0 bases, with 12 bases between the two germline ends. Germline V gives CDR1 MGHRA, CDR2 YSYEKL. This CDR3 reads CASSQGGGSPTNEKLFF. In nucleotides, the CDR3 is TGCGCCAGCAGCCAAGGCGGAGGGAGTCCAACTAATGAAAAACTGTTTTTT.

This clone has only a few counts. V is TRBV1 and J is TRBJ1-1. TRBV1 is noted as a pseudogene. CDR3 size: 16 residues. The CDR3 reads CTSSQVRSGMNTEAFF. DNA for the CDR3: TGCACCAGCAGCCAGGTTAGGTCGGGAATGAACACTGAAGCTTTCTTT.

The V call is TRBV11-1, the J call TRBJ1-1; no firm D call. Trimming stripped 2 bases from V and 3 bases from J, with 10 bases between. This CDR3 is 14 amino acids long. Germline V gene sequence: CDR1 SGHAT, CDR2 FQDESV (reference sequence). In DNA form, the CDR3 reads TGTGCCAGCAGCTTACGGTCCTTTTACACTGAAGCTTTCTTT. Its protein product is CASSLRSFYTEAFF.

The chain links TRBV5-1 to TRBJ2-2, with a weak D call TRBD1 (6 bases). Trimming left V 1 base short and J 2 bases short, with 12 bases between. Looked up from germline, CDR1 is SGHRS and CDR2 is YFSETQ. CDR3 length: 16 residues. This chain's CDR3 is CASSLSGQPNTGELFF. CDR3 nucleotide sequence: TGCGCCAGCAGCTTGTCAGGACAGCCTAACACCGGGGAGCTGTTTTTT.

The CDR3 DNA reads TGTGCCAGCAGTGGGCCGTACAGGGGCACTGAAGCTTTCTTT. It encodes CASSGPYRGTEAFF. The chain recombines TRBV2 with TRBJ1-1; 7 bases align to TRBD1. V was clipped by 4 bases and J by 4 bases; unmatched bases: 6. The CDR3 sequence is 14 residues long. Germline loops: CDR1 SNHLY, CDR2 FYNNEI.

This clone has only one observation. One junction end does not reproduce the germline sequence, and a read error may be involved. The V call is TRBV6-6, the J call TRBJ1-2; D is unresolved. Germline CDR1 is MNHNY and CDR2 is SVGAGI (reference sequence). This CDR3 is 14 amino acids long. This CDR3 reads CVSSHIGVDYGYTF. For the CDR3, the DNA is TGTGTCAGCAGTCACATCGGGGTTGACTATGGCTACACCTTC.

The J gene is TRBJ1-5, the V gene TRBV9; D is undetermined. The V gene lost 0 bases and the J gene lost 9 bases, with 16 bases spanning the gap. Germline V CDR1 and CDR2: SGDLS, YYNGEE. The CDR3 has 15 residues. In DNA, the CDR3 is TGTGCCAGCAGCGTAGCGTCAGGCCCCTCTTCGCCCCAGCATTTT. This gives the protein CASSVASGPSSPQHF.

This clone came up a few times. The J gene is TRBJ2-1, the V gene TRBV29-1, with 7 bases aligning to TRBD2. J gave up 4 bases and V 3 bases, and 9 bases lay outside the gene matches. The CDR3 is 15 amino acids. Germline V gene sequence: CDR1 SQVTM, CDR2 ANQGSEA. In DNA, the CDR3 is TGCAGCGTTGAGGCGTCCGGACTAGAATACAATGAGCAGTTCTTC. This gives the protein CSVEASGLEYNEQFF.

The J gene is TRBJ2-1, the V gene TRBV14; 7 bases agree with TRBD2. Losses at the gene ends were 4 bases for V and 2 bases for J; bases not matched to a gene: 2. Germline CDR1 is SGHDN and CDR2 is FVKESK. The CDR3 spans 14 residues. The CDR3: CASSPGGPYNEQFF. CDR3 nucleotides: TGTGCCAGCAGCCCGGGGGGTCCCTACAATGAGCAGTTCTTC.

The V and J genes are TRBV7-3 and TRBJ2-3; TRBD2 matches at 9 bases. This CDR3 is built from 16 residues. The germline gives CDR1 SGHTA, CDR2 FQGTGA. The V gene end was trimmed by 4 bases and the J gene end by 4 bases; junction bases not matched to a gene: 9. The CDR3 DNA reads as TGTGCCAGCAGCTCGGGAGCGGGAGGAACGGCAGATACGCAGTATTTT. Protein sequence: CASSSGAGGTADTQYF.

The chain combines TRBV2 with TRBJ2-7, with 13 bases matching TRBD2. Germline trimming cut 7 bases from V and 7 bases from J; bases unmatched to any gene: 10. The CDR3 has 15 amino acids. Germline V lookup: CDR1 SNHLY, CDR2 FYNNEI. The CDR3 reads CASIWGTSGIGEQYF. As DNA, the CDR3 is TGTGCCAGCATATGGGGGACTAGCGGGATAGGGGAGCAGTACTTC.

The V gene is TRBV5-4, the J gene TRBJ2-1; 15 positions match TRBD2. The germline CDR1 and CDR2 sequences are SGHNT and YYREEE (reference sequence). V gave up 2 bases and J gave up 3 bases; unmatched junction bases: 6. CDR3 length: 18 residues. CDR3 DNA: TGTGCCAGCAGCTTTGGACTAGCGGGAGGGCTGAACTACAATGAGCAGTTCTTC. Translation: CASSFGLAGGLNYNEQFF. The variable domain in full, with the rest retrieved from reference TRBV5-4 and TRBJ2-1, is ETGVTQSPTHLIKTRGQQVTLRCSSQSGHNTVSWYQQALGQGPQFIFQYYREEENGRGNFPPRFSGLQFPNYSSELNVNALELDDSALYLCASSFGLAGGLNYNEQFFGPGTRLTVL.

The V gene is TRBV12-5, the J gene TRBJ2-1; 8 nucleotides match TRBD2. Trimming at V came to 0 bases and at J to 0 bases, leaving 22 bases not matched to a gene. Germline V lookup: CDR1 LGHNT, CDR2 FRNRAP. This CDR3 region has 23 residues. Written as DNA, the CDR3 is TGTGCTAGTGGTTTGGTACGGGCGGGAGGCCTCTGGGTAGGAAGAAGCTCCTACAATGAGCAGTTCTTC. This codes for CASGLVRAGGLWVGRSSYNEQFF.

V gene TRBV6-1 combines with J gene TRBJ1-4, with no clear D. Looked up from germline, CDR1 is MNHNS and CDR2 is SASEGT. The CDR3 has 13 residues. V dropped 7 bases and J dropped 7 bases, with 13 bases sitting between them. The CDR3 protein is CASTMGRGEKLFF. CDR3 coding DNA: TGTGCCAGCACGATGGGTAGAGGTGAAAAACTGTTTTTT.

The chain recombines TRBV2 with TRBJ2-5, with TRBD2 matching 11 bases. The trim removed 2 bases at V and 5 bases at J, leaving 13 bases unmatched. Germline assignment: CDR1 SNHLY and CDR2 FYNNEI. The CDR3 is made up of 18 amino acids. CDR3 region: CASSELMGLAGGGETQYF. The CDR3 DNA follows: TGTGCCAGCAGTGAACTGATGGGGCTAGCGGGAGGAGGGGAGACCCAGTACTTC.

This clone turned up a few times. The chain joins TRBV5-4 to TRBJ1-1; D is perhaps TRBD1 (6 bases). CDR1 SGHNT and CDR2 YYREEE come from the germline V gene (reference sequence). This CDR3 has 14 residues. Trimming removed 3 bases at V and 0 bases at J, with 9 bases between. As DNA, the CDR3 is TGTGCCAGCAGCTGGGGGCAGCTGAACACTGAAGCTTTCTTT. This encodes CASSWGQLNTEAFF.

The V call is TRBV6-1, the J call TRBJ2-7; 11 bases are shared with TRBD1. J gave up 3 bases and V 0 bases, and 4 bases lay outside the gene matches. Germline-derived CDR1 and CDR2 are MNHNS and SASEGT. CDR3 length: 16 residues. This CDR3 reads CASSEAGTGGYYEQYF. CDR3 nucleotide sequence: TGTGCCAGCAGTGAAGCCGGGACAGGGGGTTACTACGAGCAGTACTTC.

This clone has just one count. CDR3: CASSVGDRGHEQYF. In DNA, the CDR3 is TGTGCCAGCAGCGTAGGGGACAGGGGGCACGAGCAGTACTTC. The chain carries TRBV9 and TRBJ2-5, with 12 positions matching TRBD1. The J call is doubtful: the DNA matches TRBJ2-7 better. From germline, CDR1 is SGDLS and CDR2 YYNGEE. The CDR3 has 14 residues.

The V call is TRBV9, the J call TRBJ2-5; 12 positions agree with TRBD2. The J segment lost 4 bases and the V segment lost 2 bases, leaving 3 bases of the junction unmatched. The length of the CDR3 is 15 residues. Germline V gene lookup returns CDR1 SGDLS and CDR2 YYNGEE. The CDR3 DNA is TGTGCCAGCAGCGTCGCTAGCGGGGGGGGAGAGACCCAGTACTTC. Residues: CASSVASGGGETQYF.